These T cell receptor beta chains were read from a single sample in a study of blood T cells in healthy people across ages. TCRdb analysed the 5' RACE reads with MiXCR anew, one entry per CDR3 protein. Of 600,000 or so distinct CDR3 sequences listed, approximately 21% were seen once; the top ten hold 3.5% to 4%. The source material was blood. The receptors were sampled from an older man in good health. The CDR3 runs from the conserved cysteine through the conserved F or W. D genes are given only for firm matches. Expanded clones get a size class; other rows say once, few or many, or leave the size out.

cdr3_length	d_call	v_call	clone_size	j_call	cdr3_aa	cdr3_nt
19	.	TRBV21-1	.	TRBJ2-6	CASSKEEGDSHSGANVLTF	TGTGCCAGCAGCAAAGAGGAAGGGGACAGTCACTCTGGGGCCAACGTCCTGACTTTC
15	TRBD1	TRBV3-1	few	TRBJ1-2	CASSQQDRESHGYTF	TGTGCCAGCAGCCAACAGGACAGGGAGAGTCATGGCTACACCTTC
16	TRBD1	TRBV11-2	few	TRBJ2-6	CASSQTGLSGANVLTF	TGTGCCAGCAGTCAGACAGGGCTCTCTGGGGCCAACGTCCTGACTTTC
14	.	TRBV21-1	.	TRBJ2-7	CASSPDGENYEQYF	TGTGCCAGCAGTCCGGACGGGGAAAACTACGAGCAGTACTTC
17	.	TRBV5-1	once	TRBJ2-3	CASSLAAWGGRTDTQYF	TGCGCCAGCAGCTTGGCCGCGTGGGGAGGACGAACAGATACGCAGTATTTT
15	TRBD2	TRBV2	.	TRBJ2-3	CASSELGGSPDTQYF	TGTGCCAGCAGTGAATTGGGAGGGAGCCCAGATACGCAGTATTTT
15	TRBD1	TRBV5-1	.	TRBJ2-7	CASSLDPGGPDEQYF	TGCGCCAGCAGCTTGGATCCAGGGGGCCCCGACGAGCAGTACTTC
13	.	TRBV18	few	TRBJ1-1	CASSSNMNTEAFF	TGTGCCAGCTCATCGAATATGAACACTGAAGCTTTCTTT
16	TRBD2	TRBV5-4	few	TRBJ2-1	CASSLPTSGSGNEQFF	TGTGCCAGCAGCTTGCCGACTAGCGGGAGTGGAAATGAGCAGTTCTTC
15	.	TRBV12-5	.	TRBJ2-5	CASGSRQGRRETQYF	TGTGCTAGTGGCTCCCGTCAGGGGCGGCGAGAGACCCAGTACTTC
17	.	TRBV5-1	.	TRBJ2-1	CASSLAMGGRSYNEQFF	TGCGCCAGCAGCTTGGCCATGGGCGGACGCTCCTACAATGAGCAGTTCTTC
11	TRBD1	TRBV29-1	.	TRBJ1-1	CSANTGTAAFF	TGCAGCGCGAATACCGGGACAGCGGCTTTCTTT